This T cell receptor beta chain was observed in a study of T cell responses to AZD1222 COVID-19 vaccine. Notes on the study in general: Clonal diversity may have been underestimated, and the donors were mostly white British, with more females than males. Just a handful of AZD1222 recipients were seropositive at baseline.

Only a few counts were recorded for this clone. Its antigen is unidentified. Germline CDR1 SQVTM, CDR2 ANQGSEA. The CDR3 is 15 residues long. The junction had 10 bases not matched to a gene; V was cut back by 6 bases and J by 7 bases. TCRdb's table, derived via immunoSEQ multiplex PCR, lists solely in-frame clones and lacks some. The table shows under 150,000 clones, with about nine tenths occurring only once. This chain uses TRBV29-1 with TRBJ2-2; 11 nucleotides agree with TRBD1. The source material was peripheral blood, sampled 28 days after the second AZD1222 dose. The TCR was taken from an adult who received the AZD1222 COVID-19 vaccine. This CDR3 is CSVGRDRGSLGELFF. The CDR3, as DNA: TGCAGCGTCGGACGGGACAGGGGGTCCCTCGGGGAGCTGTTTTTT.